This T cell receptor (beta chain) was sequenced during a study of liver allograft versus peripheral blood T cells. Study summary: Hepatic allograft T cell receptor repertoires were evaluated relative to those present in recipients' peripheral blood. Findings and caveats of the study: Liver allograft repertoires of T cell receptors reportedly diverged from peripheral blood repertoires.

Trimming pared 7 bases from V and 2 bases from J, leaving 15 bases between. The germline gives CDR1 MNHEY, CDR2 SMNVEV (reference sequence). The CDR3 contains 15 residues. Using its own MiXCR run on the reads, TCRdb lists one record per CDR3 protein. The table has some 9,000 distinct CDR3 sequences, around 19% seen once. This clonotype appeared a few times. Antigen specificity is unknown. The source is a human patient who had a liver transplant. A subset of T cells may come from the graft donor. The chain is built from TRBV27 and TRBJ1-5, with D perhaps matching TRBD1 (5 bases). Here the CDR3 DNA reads TGTGCCAGCAAAAAGGGACCCGGGGGCAATCAGCCCCAGCATTTT. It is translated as CASKKGPGGNQPQHF.